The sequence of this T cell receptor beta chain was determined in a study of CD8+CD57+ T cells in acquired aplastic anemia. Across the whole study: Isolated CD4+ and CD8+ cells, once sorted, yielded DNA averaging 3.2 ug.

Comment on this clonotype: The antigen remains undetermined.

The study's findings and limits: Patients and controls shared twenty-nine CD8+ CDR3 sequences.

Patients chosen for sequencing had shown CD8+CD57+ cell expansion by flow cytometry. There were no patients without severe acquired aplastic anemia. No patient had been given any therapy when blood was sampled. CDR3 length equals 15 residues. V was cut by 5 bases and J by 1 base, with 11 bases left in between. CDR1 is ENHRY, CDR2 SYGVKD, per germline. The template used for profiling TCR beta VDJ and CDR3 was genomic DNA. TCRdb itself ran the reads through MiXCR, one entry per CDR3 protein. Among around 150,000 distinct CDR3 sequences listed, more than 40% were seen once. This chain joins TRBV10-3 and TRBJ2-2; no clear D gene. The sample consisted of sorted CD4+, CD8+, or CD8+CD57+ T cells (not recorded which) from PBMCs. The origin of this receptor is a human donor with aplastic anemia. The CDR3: CAISRKGVNTGELFF. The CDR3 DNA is TGTGCCATCAGTAGGAAGGGTGTGAACACCGGGGAGCTGTTTTTT.